This T cell receptor beta chain is drawn from a study of blood T cell repertoires in COVID-19. Study as a whole: Sources were T cells, B-cell-depleted T cells, or PBMCs; the material itself was cDNA or gDNA.

Adults between about 18 and 89 years of age took part from 24 US areas. This table comes from immunoSEQ multiplex PCR, and its TCRdb copy is limited to in-frame clones, with some not included. This repertoire shows 180,000 or so clones, more than 70% found once; its top ten account for roughly 5.9%. Sample: PBMCs or T cells enriched from blood (not recorded which). The TCR was taken from a man aged 35-49 years with acute COVID-19.

CDR3 nucleotides: TGTGCCAGCAGCCTCTCCTCCTACGAGCAGTACTTC. This gives the protein CASSLSSYEQYF. This chain connects TRBV3-1 (or the pseudogene TRBV3-2) to TRBJ2-7; D gene uncertain. The V and J ends lost 4 bases and 0 bases respectively, with 4 bases between them. The CDR3 is made up of 12 amino acids. From germline, CDR1 is LGHDT and CDR2 YNNKEL (reference sequence).